The clone carrying this T cell receptor (beta chain) was seen only once. The antigen remains unidentified. Trimming took off 2 bases at V and 5 bases at J, with 8 bases between the two ends. From germline, CDR1 is SGHRS and CDR2 YFSETQ. This CDR3 contains 12 residues. Sequenced by immunoSEQ multiplex PCR; TCRdb stores in-frame clones only, minus some. The sample has under 20,000 clones; about 85% are singletons. This sample was included in a study of T cells in localized non-small cell lung cancer. Study-wide points: Elevated circulating T cell density in blood was associated with longer overall survival. Compared with tumor, uninvolved adjacent lung displayed greater T cell clonality, ranking highest overall. Multi-region tumor sequencing was not done, so intratumor heterogeneity could not be excluded. There were a median roughly 60 of the top 100 tumor clones appearing in adjacent lung.

This chain links TRBV5-1 with TRBJ2-7; D may correspond to TRBD1 or TRBD2 (5 bases each). Sequencing used peripheral blood, obtained before any cancer treatment. This receptor was obtained from an older female donor with stage I lung adenocarcinoma. Here the CDR3 reads CASSFSGHEQYF. The CDR3 coding sequence is TGCGCCAGCAGCTTTTCGGGGCACGAGCAGTACTTC.